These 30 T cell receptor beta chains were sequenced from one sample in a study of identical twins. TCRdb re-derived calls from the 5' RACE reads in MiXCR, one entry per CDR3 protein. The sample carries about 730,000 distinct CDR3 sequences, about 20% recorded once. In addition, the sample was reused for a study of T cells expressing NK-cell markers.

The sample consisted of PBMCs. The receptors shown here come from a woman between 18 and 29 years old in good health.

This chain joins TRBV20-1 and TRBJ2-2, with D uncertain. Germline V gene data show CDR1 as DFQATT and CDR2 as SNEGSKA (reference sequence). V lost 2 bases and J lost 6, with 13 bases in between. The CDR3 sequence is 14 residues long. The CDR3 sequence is CSARTRISSGELFF. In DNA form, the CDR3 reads TGCAGTGCTAGAACCCGGATTTCATCCGGGGAGCTGTTTTTT.

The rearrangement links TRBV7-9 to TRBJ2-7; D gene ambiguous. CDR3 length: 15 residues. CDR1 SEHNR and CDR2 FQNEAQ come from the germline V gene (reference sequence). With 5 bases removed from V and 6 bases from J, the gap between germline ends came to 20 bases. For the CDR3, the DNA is TGTGCCAGCAGCATGGTGGGCGTCCTGGAAGTCGAGCAGTACTTC. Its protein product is CASSMVGVLEVEQYF.

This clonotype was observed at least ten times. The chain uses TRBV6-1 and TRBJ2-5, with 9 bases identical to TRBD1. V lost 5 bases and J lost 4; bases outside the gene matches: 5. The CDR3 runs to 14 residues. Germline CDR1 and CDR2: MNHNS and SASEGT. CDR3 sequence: CASSPTGGRETQYF. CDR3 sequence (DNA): TGTGCCAGCAGTCCCACAGGGGGCCGAGAGACCCAGTACTTC.

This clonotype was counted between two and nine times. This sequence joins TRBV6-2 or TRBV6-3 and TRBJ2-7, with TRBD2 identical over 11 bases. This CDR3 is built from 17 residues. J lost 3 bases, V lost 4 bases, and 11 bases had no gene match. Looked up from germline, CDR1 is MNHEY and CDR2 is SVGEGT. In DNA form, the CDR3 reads TGTGCCAGCAGTTCCCAACTAGCGGGAGTAATTTACTACGAGCAGTACTTC. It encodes CASSSQLAGVIYYEQYF.

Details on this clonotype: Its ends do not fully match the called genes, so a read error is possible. The CDR3 sequence: CATKREGQNEQFF. The CDR3 nucleotides are TGTGCCACCAAGCGGGAGGGCCAGAATGAGCAGTTTTTC. This chain links TRBV6-6 with TRBJ2-1; 10 positions match TRBD2. This CDR3 has 13 residues. Per the germline V gene, CDR1 is MNHNY and CDR2 is SVGAGI (reference sequence).

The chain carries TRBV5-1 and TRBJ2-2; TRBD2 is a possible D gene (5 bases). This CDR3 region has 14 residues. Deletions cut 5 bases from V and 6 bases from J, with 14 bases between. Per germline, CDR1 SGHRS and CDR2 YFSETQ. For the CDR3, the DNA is TGCGCCAGCAGGTTGCGAGGGCCCCCCGGGGAGCTGTTTTTT. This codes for CASRLRGPPGELFF.

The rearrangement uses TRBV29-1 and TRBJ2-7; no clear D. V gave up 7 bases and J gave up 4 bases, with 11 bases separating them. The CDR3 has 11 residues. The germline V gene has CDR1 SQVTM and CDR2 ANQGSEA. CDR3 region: CSGEDGYEQYF. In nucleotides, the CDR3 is TGCAGCGGTGAGGATGGGTACGAGCAGTACTTC.

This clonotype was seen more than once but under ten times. The CDR3 DNA follows: TGTGCCATCAGTGGTCCAGGGATGAACACTGAAGCTTTCTTT. It codes for CAISGPGMNTEAFF. This chain uses TRBV10-3 with TRBJ1-1; possible D gene TRBD1, 5 bases. Trimming left V 4 bases short and J 0 bases short, with 9 bases between. CDR3 size: 14 residues. Germline CDR1 is ENHRY and CDR2 is SYGVKD.

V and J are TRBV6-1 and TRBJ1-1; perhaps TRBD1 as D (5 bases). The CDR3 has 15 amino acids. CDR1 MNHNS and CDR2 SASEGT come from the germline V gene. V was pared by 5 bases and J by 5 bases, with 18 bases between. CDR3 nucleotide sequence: TGTGCCAGCAGTCGGGACCAAGGGCTAGGGACTGAAGCTTTCTTT. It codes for CASSRDQGLGTEAFF.

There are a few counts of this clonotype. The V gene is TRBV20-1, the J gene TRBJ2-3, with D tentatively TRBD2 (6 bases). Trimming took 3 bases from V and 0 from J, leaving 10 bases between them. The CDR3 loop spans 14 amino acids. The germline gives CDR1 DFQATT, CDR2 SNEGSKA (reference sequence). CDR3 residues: CSARGLTSTDTQYF. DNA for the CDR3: TGCAGTGCTAGGGGACTTACTAGCACAGATACGCAGTATTTT.

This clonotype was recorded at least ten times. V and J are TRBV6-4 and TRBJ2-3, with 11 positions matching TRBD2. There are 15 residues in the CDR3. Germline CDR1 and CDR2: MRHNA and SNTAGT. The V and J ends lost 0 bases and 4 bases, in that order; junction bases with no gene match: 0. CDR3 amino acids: CASSDSSGGADTQYF. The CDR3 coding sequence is TGTGCCAGCAGTGACTCTAGCGGGGGGGCAGATACGCAGTATTTT.

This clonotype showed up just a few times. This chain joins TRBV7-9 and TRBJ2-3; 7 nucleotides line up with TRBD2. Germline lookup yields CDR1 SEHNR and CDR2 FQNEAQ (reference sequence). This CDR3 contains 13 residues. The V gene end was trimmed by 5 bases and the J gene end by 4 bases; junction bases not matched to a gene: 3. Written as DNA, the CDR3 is TGTGCCAGCAGCACTAGCGTCTCAGATACGCAGTATTTT. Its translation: CASSTSVSDTQYF.

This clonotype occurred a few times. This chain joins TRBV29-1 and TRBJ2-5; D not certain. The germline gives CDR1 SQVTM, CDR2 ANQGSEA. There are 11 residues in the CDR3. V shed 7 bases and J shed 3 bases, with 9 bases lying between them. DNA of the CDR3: TGCAGCGCTCAGATTGAAGAGACCCAGTACTTC. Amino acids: CSAQIEETQYF.

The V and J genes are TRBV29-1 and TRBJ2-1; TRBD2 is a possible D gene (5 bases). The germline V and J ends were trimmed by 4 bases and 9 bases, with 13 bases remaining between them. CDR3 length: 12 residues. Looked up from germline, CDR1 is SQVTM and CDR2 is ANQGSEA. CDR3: CSVVPSNAEQFF. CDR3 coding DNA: TGCAGCGTTGTCCCTAGCAACGCTGAGCAGTTCTTC.

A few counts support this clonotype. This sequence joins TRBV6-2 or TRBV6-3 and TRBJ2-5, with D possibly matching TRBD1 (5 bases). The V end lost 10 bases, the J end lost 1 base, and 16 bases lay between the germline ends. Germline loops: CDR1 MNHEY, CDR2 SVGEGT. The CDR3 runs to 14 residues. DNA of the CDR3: TGTGCCACCGGTAGGAGACAGATCCAAGAGACCCAGTACTTC. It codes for CATGRRQIQETQYF.

The CDR3 nucleotides read TGTGCCAGCAGTTCCCGCGCCGCCGAGACCCAGTACTTC. This encodes CASSSRAAETQYF. The rearrangement joins TRBV12-3 or TRBV12-4 to TRBJ2-5; no firm D call. CDR3 length equals 13 residues. V lost 4 bases and J lost 5, with 11 bases in between.

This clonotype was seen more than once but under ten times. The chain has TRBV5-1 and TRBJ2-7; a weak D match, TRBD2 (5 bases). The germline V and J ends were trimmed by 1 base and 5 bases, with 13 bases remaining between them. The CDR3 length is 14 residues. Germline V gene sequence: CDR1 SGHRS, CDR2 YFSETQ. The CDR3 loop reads CASSLSRALDEQYF. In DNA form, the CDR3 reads TGCGCCAGCAGCTTGTCGCGGGCACTAGACGAGCAGTACTTC. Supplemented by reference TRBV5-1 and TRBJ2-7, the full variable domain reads KAGVTQTPRYLIKTRGQQVTLSCSPISGHRSVSWYQQTPGQGLQFLFEYFSETQRNKGNFPGRFSGRQFSNSRSEMNVSTLELGDSALYLCASSLSRALDEQYFGPGTRLTVT.

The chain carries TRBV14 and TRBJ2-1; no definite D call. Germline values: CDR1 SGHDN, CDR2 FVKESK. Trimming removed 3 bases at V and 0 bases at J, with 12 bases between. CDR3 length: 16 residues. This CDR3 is CASSQIAPSSYNEQFF. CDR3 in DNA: TGTGCCAGCAGCCAGATCGCCCCGAGCTCCTACAATGAGCAGTTCTTC.

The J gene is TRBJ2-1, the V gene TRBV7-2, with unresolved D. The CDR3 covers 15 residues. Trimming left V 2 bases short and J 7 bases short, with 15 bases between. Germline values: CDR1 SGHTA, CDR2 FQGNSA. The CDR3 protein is CASSLSMVLGNEQFF. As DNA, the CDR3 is TGTGCCAGCAGCTTAAGTATGGTGCTAGGGAATGAGCAGTTCTTC.

CDR3 residues: CASSSPGGGGYNEQFF. The CDR3 nucleotides read TGTGCCAGCAGCTCCCCCGGCGGGGGGGGGTACAATGAGCAGTTCTTC. The V and J genes are TRBV7-2 and TRBJ2-1; 9 bases match TRBD2. Germline V gene sequence: CDR1 SGHTA, CDR2 FQGNSA. Trimming at V came to 4 bases and at J to 4 bases, leaving 8 bases not matched to a gene. The CDR3 is 16 amino acids.

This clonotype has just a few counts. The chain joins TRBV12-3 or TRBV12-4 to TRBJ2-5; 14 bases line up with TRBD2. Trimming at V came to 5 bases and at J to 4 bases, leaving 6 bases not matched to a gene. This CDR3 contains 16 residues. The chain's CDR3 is CASSGTSGRSVETQYF. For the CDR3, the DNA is TGTGCCAGCAGTGGGACTAGCGGGAGATCAGTAGAGACCCAGTACTTC.

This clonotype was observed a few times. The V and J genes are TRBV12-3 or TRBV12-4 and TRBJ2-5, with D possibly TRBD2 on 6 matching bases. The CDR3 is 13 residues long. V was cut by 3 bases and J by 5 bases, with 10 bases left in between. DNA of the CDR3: TGTGCCAGCAGTTTCCCGGGGGTCGAGACCCAGTACTTC. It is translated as CASSFPGVETQYF.

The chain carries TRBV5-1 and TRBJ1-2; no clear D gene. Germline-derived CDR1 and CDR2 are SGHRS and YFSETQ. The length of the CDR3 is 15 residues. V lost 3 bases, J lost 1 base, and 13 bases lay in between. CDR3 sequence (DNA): TGCGCCAGCAGCTGGGCCACGTACGGTAACTATGGCTACACCTTC. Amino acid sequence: CASSWATYGNYGYTF. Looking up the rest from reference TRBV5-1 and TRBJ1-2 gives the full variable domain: KAGVTQTPRYLIKTRGQQVTLSCSPISGHRSVSWYQQTPGQGLQFLFEYFSETQRNKGNFPGRFSGRQFSNSRSEMNVSTLELGDSALYLCASSWATYGNYGYTFGSGTRLTVV.

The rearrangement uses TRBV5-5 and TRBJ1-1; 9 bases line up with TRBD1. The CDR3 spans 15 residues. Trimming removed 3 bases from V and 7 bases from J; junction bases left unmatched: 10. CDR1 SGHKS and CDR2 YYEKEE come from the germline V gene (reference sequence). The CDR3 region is CASSWPGTGSSEAFF. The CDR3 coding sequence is TGTGCCAGCAGCTGGCCCGGGACAGGGTCTAGTGAAGCTTTCTTT. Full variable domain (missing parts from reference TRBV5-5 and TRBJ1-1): DAGVTQSPTHLIKTRGQQVTLRCSPISGHKSVSWYQQVLGQGPQFIFQYYEKEERGRGNFPDRFSARQFPNYSSELNVNALLLGDSALYLCASSWPGTGSSEAFFGQGTRLTVV.

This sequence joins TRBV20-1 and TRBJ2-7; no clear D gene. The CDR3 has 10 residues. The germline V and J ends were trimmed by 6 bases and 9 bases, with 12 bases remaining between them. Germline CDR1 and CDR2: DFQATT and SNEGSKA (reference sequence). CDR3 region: CSASKTRQYF. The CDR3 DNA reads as TGCAGTGCGAGCAAGACTCGGCAGTACTTC.

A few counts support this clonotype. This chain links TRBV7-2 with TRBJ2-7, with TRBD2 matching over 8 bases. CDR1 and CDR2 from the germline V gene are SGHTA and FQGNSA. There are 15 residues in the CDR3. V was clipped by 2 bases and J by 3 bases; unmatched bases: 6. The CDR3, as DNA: TGTGCCAGCAGCTTAAGGGGCGGGAGGAACTACGAGCAGTACTTC. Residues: CASSLRGGRNYEQYF.

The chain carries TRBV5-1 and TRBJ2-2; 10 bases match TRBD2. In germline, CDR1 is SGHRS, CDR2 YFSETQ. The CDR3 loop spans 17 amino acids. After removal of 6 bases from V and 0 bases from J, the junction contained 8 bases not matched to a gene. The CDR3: CASKAGGTQANTGELFF. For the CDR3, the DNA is TGCGCCAGCAAAGCGGGAGGGACCCAAGCGAACACCGGGGAGCTGTTTTTT.

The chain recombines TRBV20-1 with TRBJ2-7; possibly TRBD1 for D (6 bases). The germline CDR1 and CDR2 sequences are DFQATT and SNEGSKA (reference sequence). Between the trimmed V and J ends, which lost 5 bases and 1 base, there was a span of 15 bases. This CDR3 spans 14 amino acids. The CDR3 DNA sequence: TGCAGTGCTTGGGGGCAGGGGCGATCCTACGAGCAGTACTTC. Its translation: CSAWGQGRSYEQYF.

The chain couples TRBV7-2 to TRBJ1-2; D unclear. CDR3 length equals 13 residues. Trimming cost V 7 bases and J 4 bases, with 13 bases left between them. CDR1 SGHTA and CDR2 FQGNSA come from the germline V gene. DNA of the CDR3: TGTGCCAGCACTGCCGGGATGATCTATGGCTACACCTTC. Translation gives CASTAGMIYGYTF.

The CDR3 DNA sequence: TGTGCCAGCAGCTTAAGCTGGGGCGGACCGATTCAAGAGACCCAGTACTTC. Its translation: CASSLSWGGPIQETQYF. This rearrangement joins TRBV7-9 to TRBJ2-5, with a possible D match to TRBD1 (5 bases). This CDR3 contains 17 residues. Germline lookup yields CDR1 SEHNR and CDR2 FQNEAQ (reference sequence). V was clipped by 2 bases and J by 2 bases, with 18 bases between them.